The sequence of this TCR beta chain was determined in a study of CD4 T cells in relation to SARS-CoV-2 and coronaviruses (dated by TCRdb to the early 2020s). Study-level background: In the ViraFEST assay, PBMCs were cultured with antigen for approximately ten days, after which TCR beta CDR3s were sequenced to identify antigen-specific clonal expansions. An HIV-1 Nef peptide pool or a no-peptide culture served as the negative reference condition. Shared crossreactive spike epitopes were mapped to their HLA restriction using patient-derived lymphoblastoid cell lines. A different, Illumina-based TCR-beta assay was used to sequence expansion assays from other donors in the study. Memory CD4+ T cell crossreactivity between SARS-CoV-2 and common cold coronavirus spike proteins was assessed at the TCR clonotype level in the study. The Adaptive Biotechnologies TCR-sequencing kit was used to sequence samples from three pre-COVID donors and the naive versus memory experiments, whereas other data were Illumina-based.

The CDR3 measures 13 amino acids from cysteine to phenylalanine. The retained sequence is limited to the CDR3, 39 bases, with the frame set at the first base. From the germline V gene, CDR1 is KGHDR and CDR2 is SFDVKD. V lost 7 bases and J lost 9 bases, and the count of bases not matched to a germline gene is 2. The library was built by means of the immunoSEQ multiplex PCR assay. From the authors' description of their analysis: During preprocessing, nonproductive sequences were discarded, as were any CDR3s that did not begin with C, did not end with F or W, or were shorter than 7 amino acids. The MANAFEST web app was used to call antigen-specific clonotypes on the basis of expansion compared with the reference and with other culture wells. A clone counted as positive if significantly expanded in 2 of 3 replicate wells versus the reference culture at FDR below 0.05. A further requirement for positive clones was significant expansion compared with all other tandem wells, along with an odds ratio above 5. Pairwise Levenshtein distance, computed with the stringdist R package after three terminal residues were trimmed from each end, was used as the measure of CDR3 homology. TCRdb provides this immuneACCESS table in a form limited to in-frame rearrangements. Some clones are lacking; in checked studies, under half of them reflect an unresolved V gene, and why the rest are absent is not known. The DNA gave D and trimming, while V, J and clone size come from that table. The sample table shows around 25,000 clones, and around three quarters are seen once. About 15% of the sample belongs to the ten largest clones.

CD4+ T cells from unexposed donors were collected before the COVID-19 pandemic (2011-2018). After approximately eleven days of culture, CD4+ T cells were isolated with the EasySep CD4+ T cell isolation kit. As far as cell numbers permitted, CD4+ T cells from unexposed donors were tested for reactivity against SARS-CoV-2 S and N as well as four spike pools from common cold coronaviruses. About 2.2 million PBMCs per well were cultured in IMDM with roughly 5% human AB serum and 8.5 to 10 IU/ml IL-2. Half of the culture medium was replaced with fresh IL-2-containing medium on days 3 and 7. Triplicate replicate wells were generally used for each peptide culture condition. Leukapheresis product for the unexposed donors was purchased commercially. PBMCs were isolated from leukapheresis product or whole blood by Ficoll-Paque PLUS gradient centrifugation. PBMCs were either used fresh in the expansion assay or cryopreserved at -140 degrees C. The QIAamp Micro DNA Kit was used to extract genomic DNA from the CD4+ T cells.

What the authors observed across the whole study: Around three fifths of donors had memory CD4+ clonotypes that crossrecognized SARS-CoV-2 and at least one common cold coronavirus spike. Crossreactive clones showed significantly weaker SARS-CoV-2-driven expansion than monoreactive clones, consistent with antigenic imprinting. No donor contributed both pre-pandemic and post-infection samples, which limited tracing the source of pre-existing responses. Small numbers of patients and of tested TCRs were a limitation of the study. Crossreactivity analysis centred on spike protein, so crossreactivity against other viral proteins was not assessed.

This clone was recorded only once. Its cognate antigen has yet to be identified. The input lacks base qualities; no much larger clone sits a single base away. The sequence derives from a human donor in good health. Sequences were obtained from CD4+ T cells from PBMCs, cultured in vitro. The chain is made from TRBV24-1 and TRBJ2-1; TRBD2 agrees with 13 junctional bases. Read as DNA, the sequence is TGTGCCACCAGAGGACTAGCGGGAGTTGAGCAGTTCTTC. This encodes CATRGLAGVEQFF.